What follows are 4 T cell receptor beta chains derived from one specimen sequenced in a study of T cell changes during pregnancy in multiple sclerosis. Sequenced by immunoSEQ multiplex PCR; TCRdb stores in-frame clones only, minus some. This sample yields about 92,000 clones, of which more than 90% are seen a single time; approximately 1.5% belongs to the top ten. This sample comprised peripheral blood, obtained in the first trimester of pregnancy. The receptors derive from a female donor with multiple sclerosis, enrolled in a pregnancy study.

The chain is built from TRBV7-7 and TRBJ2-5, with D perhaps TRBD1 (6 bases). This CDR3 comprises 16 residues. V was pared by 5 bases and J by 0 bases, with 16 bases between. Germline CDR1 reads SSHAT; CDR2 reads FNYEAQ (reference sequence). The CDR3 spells CASSGLRGSYQETQYF. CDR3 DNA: TGTGCCAGCAGCGGGCTTAGGGGGTCCTACCAAGAGACCCAGTACTTC.

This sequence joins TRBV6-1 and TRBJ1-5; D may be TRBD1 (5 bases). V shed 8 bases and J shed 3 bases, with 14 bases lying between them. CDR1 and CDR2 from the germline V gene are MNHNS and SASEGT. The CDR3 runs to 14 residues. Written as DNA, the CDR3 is TGTGCCAGCCAGTCCCAGGGTATCAATCAGCCCCAGCATTTT. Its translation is CASQSQGINQPQHF.

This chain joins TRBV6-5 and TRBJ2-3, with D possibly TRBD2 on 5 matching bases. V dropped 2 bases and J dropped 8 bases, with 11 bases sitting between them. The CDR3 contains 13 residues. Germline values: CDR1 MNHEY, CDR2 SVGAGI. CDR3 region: CASSYGRLFTQYF. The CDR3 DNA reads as TGTGCCAGCAGTTACGGGAGATTATTTACGCAGTATTTT.

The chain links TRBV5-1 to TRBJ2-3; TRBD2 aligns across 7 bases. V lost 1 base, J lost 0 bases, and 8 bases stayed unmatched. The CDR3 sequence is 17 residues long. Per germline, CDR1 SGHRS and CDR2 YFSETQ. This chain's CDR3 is CASSLMGGPISTDTQYF. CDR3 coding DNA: TGCGCCAGCAGCTTGATGGGAGGGCCTATTAGCACAGATACGCAGTATTTT.